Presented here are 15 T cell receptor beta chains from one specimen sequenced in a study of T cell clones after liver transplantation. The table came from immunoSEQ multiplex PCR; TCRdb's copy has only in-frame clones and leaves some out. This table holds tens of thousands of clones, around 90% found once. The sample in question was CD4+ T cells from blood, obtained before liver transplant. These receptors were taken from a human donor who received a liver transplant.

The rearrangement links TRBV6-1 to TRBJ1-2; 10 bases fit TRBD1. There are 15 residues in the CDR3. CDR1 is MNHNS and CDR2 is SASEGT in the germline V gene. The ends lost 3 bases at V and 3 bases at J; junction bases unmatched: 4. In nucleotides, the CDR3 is TGTGCCAGCAGTGAGGGGACAGGGGAGTACTATGGCTACACCTTC. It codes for CASSEGTGEYYGYTF.

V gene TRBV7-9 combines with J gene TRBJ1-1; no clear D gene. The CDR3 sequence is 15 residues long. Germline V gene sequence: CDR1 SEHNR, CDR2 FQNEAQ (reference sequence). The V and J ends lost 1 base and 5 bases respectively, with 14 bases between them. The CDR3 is CASSLVRHRRTEAFF. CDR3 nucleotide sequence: TGTGCCAGCAGCTTAGTTAGACATAGGAGAACTGAAGCTTTCTTT.

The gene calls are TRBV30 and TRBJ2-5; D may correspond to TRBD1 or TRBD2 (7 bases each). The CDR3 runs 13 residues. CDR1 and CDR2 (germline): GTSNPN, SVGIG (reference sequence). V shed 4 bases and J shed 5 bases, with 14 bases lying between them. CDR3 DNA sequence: TGTGCCTGGAAGGGAGGGGGCAGGGAGACCCAGTACTTC. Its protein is CAWKGGGRETQYF.

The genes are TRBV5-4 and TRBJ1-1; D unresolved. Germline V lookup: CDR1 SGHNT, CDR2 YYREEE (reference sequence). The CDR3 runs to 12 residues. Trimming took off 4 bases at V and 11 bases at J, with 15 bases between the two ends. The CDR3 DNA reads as TGTGCCAGCAGCGATGTGGACCGTGAGGCTTTCTTT. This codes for CASSDVDREAFF.

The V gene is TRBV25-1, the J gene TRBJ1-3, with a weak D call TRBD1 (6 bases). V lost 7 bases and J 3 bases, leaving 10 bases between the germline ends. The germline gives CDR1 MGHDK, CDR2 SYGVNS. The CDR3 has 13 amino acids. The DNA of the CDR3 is TGTGCCAGCAACCCGACAGGTGGAAACACCATATATTTT. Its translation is CASNPTGGNTIYF.

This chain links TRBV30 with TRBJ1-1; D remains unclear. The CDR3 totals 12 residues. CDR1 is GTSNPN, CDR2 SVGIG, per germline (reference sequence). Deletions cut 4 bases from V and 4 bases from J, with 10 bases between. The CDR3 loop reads CAWTRGGTEAFF. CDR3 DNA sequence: TGTGCCTGGACTCGGGGTGGCACTGAAGCTTTCTTT.

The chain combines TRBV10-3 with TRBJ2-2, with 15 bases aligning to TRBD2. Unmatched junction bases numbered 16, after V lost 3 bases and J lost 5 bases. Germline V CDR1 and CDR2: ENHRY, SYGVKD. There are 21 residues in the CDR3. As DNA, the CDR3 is TGTGCCATCAGTGAACTCCGTGGGACTAGCGGGAGGCCGTTCGGGACCGGGGAGCTGTTTTTT. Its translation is CAISELRGTSGRPFGTGELFF.

CDR3 region: CASSEAQNYGYTF. Here the CDR3 DNA reads TGCGCCAGCAGTGAAGCACAGAACTATGGCTACACCTTC. This chain links TRBV10-1 with TRBJ1-2; D ambiguous. Per germline, CDR1 WNHNN and CDR2 SYGVQD (reference sequence). CDR3 length equals 13 residues. Trimming pared 3 bases from V and 2 bases from J, leaving 7 bases between.

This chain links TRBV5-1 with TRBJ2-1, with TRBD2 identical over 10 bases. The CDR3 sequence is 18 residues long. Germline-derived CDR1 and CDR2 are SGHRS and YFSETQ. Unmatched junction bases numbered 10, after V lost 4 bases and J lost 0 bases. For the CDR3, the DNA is TGCGCCAGCAGCCCGGGGCTGCTAGCGGGGGACTCCTACAATGAGCAGTTCTTC. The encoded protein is CASSPGLLAGDSYNEQFF.

The chain's CDR3 is CASSLSPRQDTQYF. As DNA, the CDR3 is TGTGCCAGCAGCTTATCCCCTCGTCAAGATACGCAGTATTTT. The V and J genes are TRBV11-2 and TRBJ2-3; D is undetermined. This CDR3 has 14 amino acids. CDR1 is SGHAT, CDR2 FQNNGV, per germline. The V end lost 2 bases, the J end lost 5 bases, and 11 bases lay between the germline ends.

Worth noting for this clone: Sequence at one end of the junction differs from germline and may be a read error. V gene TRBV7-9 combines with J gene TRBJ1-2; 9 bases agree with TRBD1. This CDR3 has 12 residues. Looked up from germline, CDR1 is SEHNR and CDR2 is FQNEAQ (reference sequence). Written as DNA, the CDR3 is TGTGCCAGCAGCTTAAACAGGGGGCAGATAGACTTC. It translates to CASSLNRGQIDF.

The CDR3 sequence is CASRSPLNDNTQYF. As DNA, the CDR3 is TGTGCCAGCAGGTCACCCCTCAACGACAATACGCAGTATTTT. The chain employs TRBV5-4 and TRBJ2-3; D ambiguous. Trimming stripped 5 bases from V and 7 bases from J, with 17 bases between. The CDR3 is 14 residues long. Germline V lookup: CDR1 SGHNT, CDR2 YYREEE (reference sequence).

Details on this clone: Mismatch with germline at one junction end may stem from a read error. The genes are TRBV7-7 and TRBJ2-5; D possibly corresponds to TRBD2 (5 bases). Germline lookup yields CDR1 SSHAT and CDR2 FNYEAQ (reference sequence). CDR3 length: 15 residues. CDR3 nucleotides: TGTGCTAGCAGCCCCCTGAGGGCCGGGCAAGAGACCCAGTACTTC. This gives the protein CASSPLRAGQETQYF. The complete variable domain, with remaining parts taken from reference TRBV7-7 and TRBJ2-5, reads GAGVSQSPRYKVTKRGQDVTLRCDPISSHATLYWYQQALGQGPEFLTYFNYEAQPDKSGLPSDRFSAERPEGSISTLTIQRTEQRDSAMYRCASSPLRAGQETQYFGPGTRLLVL.

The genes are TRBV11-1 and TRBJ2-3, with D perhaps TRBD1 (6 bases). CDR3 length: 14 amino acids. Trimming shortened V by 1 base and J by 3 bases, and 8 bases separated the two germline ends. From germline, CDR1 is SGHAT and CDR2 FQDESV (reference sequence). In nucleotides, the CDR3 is TGTGCCAGCAGCTTAGATAGGGGGACAGATACGCAGTATTTT. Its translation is CASSLDRGTDTQYF.

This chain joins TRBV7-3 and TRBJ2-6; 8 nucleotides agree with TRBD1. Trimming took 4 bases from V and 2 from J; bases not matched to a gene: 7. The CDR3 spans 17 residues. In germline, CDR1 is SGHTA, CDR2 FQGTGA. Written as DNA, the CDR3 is TGTGCCAGCAGCTCCGGGACAGGCCGACCTGGGGCCAACGTCCTGACTTTC. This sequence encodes CASSSGTGRPGANVLTF.